A single sample is the source of the 17 T cell receptor beta chains below, sequenced in a study of shared clonotypes between healthy human individuals. The table came from immunoSEQ multiplex PCR; TCRdb's copy has only in-frame clones and leaves some out. The data contain over a million clones, around 76% of them singletons. Sample: memory CD4+ T cells sorted from blood. Described subset: CD45RA-negative fraction. These receptors were taken from a man aged 18-30 years in good health.

This chain uses TRBV15 with TRBJ2-7; D is ambiguous. V gave up 3 bases and J gave up 4 bases, with 10 bases separating them. The germline V gene has CDR1 LNHNV and CDR2 YYDKDF (reference sequence). This CDR3 spans 13 amino acids. This CDR3 reads CATSSDGDYEQYF. The DNA for the CDR3 is TGTGCCACCAGCAGCGACGGAGATTACGAGCAGTACTTC.

A remark on this clone: A much bigger clone sits one base away, suggesting this may be a read error. The chain carries TRBV28 and TRBJ2-3; no definite D call. Germline V gene data show CDR1 as MDHEN and CDR2 as SYDVKM. The CDR3 consists of 12 residues. Trimming stripped 6 bases from V and 3 bases from J, with 7 bases between. CDR3 in DNA: TGTGCCAGCAGCTTAGAGACAGATACGCAGTATTTT. This sequence encodes CASSLETDTQYF.

The V gene is TRBV5-8, the J gene TRBJ1-3, with D possibly matching TRBD1 (6 bases). Germline CDR1 and CDR2: SGHTS and YDEGEE. Trimming left V 4 bases short and J 4 bases short, with 12 bases between. The CDR3 runs to 14 residues. The DNA for the CDR3 is TGTGCCAGCAGCCGCAGGGGTCTCGGAAACACCATATATTTT. Its protein product is CASSRRGLGNTIYF.

This chain connects TRBV11-1 to TRBJ2-7, with D perhaps matching TRBD2 (6 bases). Germline CDR1 SGHAT, CDR2 FQDESV (reference sequence). The CDR3 totals 15 residues. Trimming pared 4 bases from V and 4 bases from J, leaving 17 bases between. The CDR3 loop is CASSSGLLNGYEQYF. DNA of the CDR3: TGTGCCAGCAGCTCGGGACTTCTCAACGGGTACGAGCAGTACTTC. Drawing the rest from reference TRBV11-1 and TRBJ2-7, the complete variable domain is EAEVAQSPRYKITEKSQAVAFWCDPISGHATLYWYRQILGQGPELLVQFQDESVVDDSQLPKDRFSAERLKGVDSTLKIQPAELGDSAMYLCASSSGLLNGYEQYFGPGTRLTVT.

This clone was recorded once. V usage is TRBV13 and J usage is TRBJ2-7, with TRBD1 matching over 9 bases. Trimming took 6 bases from V and 4 from J; bases not matched to a gene: 7. Per the germline V gene, CDR1 is PRHDT and CDR2 is FYEKMQ (reference sequence). The CDR3 runs 14 residues. The CDR3, as DNA: TGTGCCAGCAGGCCCGGGACAGGGTCATACGAGCAGTACTTC. It encodes CASRPGTGSYEQYF. Filled out from reference TRBV13 and TRBJ2-7, the complete variable domain reads AAGVIQSPRHLIKEKRETATLKCYPIPRHDTVYWYQQGPGQDPQFLISFYEKMQSDKGSIPDRFSAQQFSDYHSELNMSSLELGDSALYFCASRPGTGSYEQYFGPGTRLTVT.

The chain employs TRBV6-1 and TRBJ1-1; D gene ambiguous. Germline lookup yields CDR1 MNHNS and CDR2 SASEGT. The CDR3 has 11 residues. V shed 5 bases and J shed 6 bases, with 7 bases lying between them. The DNA of the CDR3 is TGTGCCAGCAGTTATTGGGCTGAAGCTTTCTTT. Translation: CASSYWAEAFF.

V usage is TRBV7-9 and J usage is TRBJ1-1, with 9 nucleotides matching TRBD1. The CDR3 is 15 residues long. CDR1 and CDR2 (germline): SEHNR, FQNEAQ (reference sequence). V shed 5 bases, J shed 6 bases, and the junction held 10 bases outside the gene matches. The CDR3 DNA sequence: TGTGCCAGCAGCGCCACAGGGGGCCGGGGGGCTGAAGCTTTCTTT. It translates to CASSATGGRGAEAFF.

The rearrangement joins TRBV27 to TRBJ2-4; no clear D. The V and J ends lost 6 bases and 0 bases respectively, with 12 bases between them. CDR1 and CDR2 (germline): MNHEY, SMNVEV (reference sequence). The CDR3 consists of 15 residues. The CDR3: CASSPTILAKNIQYF. The CDR3 region has the DNA TGTGCCAGCAGCCCAACAATCTTAGCCAAAAACATTCAGTACTTC.

Points on this clone: At one end the junction does not follow the germline gene, possibly because of a read error. The gene calls are TRBV6-1 and TRBJ1-2; D is perhaps TRBD1 (6 bases). This CDR3 spans 10 amino acids. Looked up from germline, CDR1 is MNHNS and CDR2 is SASEGT. CDR3 sequence (DNA): TGTGCCAGCAGTGAAGGGACAGCTTTCTTC. This gives the protein CASSEGTAFF.

The gene calls are TRBV27 and TRBJ2-3; the D is unclear. Trimming pared 4 bases from V and 6 bases from J, leaving 14 bases between. Germline V gene lookup returns CDR1 MNHEY and CDR2 SMNVEV (reference sequence). This CDR3 is 14 amino acids long. CDR3: CASSWGGESDTQYF. CDR3 in DNA: TGTGCCAGCAGTTGGGGTGGCGAGTCGGATACGCAGTATTTT.

To note about this clone: An end of the junction differs from the germline gene, which may be a read error. The gene calls are TRBV18 and TRBJ2-1; D gene unclear. CDR3 length: 15 amino acids. Germline V gene lookup returns CDR1 KGHSH and CDR2 LQKENI. DNA of the CDR3: TGTGCCAGCTCACCCTCCCAGGTCTCCAACAATGAGCAGTTCTTC. Translation gives CASSPSQVSNNEQFF. Full variable domain (remainder filled in from reference TRBV18 and TRBJ2-1): NAGVMQNPRHLVRRRGQEARLRCSPMKGHSHVYWYRQLPEEGLKFMVYLQKENIIDESGMPKERFSAEFPKEGPSILRIQQVVRGDSAAYFCASSPSQVSNNEQFFGPGTRLTVL.

V and J are TRBV5-1 and TRBJ2-5, with D maybe TRBD1 (6 bases). The CDR3 covers 11 residues. Germline CDR1 and CDR2: SGHRS and YFSETQ. Trimming stripped 7 bases from V and 3 bases from J, with 7 bases between. The CDR3 DNA reads as TGCGCCAGCCGACAGGAAGAGACCCAGTACTTC. Its protein is CASRQEETQYF.

The chain has TRBV9 and TRBJ2-3, with D uncertain. Trimming cost V 2 bases and J 6 bases, with 10 bases left between them. The V gene's germline CDR1 is SGDLS and CDR2 YYNGEE. This CDR3 contains 13 residues. As DNA, the CDR3 is TGTGCCAGCAGCGTGAACTTGAGGGATACGCAGTATTTT. It yields the protein CASSVNLRDTQYF.

The genes are TRBV19 and TRBJ1-4; TRBD1 agrees at 7 bases. Trimming removed 5 bases from V and 1 base from J; junction bases left unmatched: 4. CDR3 size: 15 residues. Germline V gene data show CDR1 as LNHDA and CDR2 as SQIVND (reference sequence). The DNA for the CDR3 is TGTGCCAGTAGTCGAGACAGGGTAACTAATGAAAAACTGTTTTTT. Its translation: CASSRDRVTNEKLFF.

This clone came up a few times. The chain employs TRBV5-4 and TRBJ1-4, with D possibly being TRBD1 (5 bases). This CDR3 spans 13 amino acids. V lost 4 bases to trimming and J lost 8 bases, with 12 bases between them. CDR1 and CDR2 from the germline V gene are SGHNT and YYREEE (reference sequence). The CDR3 spells CASSGGGEEKLFF. In DNA, the CDR3 is TGTGCCAGCAGCGGCGGGGGAGAGGAAAAACTGTTTTTT.

The chain has TRBV7-3 and TRBJ2-2; D gene ambiguous. Germline V gives CDR1 SGHTA, CDR2 FQGTGA. Trimming took off 5 bases at V and 1 base at J, with 8 bases between the two ends. This CDR3 spans 14 amino acids. CDR3: CASSPSKNTGELFF. Written as DNA, the CDR3 is TGTGCCAGCAGCCCTTCGAAGAACACCGGGGAGCTGTTTTTT.

The chain joins TRBV7-8 to TRBJ2-1, with 9 bases fitting TRBD1. The germline CDR1 and CDR2 sequences are SGHVS and FQNEAQ. V lost 4 bases and J lost 5; bases outside the gene matches: 6. The CDR3 totals 15 residues. This CDR3 is CASSSDRGYNNEQFF. CDR3 bases: TGTGCCAGCAGCTCGGACAGGGGATACAACAATGAGCAGTTCTTC.